This T cell receptor (beta chain) derives from a study of cytomegalovirus exposure and HLA in healthy donors. The study ran its PCR with 60 Vbeta and 13 Jbeta primers. Repertoires were generated with immunoSEQ multiplex PCR, while TCRdb's copy carries only in-frame clones and drops some. The table records about 130,000 clones, 70% to 75% of them present only once. Note on this clone: No antigen is known for it.

CDR1 and CDR2 from the germline V gene are GTSNPN and SVGIG (reference sequence). This CDR3 is built from 12 residues. The V segment lost 7 bases and the J segment 3 bases; nucleotides outside the gene matches: 4. Study-wide points: For presence/absence analyses, sequencing depth was assumed to be roughly uniform across donors.

The sequence was collected from a man under 40 in good health and CMV-seronegative. The chain links TRBV30 to TRBJ2-3, with 7 bases aligning to TRBD2. Sequencing input: PBMCs. CDR3 bases: TGTGCCTCGCTAGCGGATACAGATACGCAGTATTTT. Residues: CASLADTDTQYF. Looking up the rest from reference TRBV30 and TRBJ2-3 gives the full variable domain: SQTIHQWPATLVQPVGSPLSLECTVEGTSNPNLYWYRQAAGRGLQLLFYSVGIGQISSEVPQNLSASRPQDRQFILSSKKLLLSDSGFYLCASLADTDTQYFGPGTRLTVL.